This TCR beta chain was profiled in a study of tumor and adjacent non-tumor tissue in lung cancer. No cell sorting was done before RNA was extracted from the tissue. This clonotype counts as large (0.1 to 1%). Three rounds of nested PCR, following a modified ARM-PCR protocol, produced the TCRbeta library. TCRdb used MiXCR to reprocess the multiplex PCR reads, holding one entry per CDR3 protein. The top ten clones hold 20% to 25% of a sample with 100,000 to 120,000 distinct CDR3 sequences, 84% of them seen once. The receptor was isolated from an older man with non-small cell lung cancer. The source material was lung tumor tissue.

The CDR3 region is CASSQAGTQYF. CDR3 DNA: TGTGCCAGCAGCCAAGCGGGGACCCAGTACTTC. The chain employs TRBV14 and TRBJ2-5, with D hard to call. Germline V gene lookup returns CDR1 SGHDN and CDR2 FVKESK. The CDR3 has 11 residues. With 1 base removed from V and 7 bases from J, the gap between germline ends came to 4 bases. The entire variable domain, with the rest obtained from reference TRBV14 and TRBJ2-5, is as follows: EAGVTQFPSHSVIEKGQTVTLRCDPISGHDNLYWYRRVMGKEIKFLLHFVKESKQDESGMPNNRFLAERTGGTYSTLKVQPAELEDSGVYFCASSQAGTQYFGPGTRLLVL.